The clone carrying this TCR beta chain was seen only once. Antigen: not known. V gave up 6 bases and J gave up 8 bases, with 16 bases separating them. The CDR3 has 12 residues. Germline-derived CDR1 and CDR2 are DFQATT and SNEGSKA (reference sequence). The sample originates from a study of T cell repertoires in cytomegalovirus infection. TCRdb used MiXCR to reprocess the reads, holding one entry per CDR3 protein. The sample carries approximately 630,000 distinct CDR3 sequences, roughly 26% recorded once. General observations from the study: What dominated the ex vivo response were HLA-C-restricted CMV-specific TCR beta clonotypes. The cumulative frequency of public TCR beta families distinguished individuals who carried CMV together with the relevant HLA.

The rearrangement links TRBV20-1 to TRBJ1-2; perhaps TRBD1 as D (5 bases). The sample taken for sequencing was CD8+ T cells from PBMCs. This sequence originates from a human donor in good health (CMV status not recorded). Some clones in this sample may be carry-over from other donors' samples. This CDR3 is CSARDGSDGYTF. CDR3 nucleotides: TGCAGTGCCAGGGACGGATCTGACGGCTACACCTTC.